Listed below are T cell receptor beta chains from one sample, sequenced in a study of T cells after yellow fever vaccination. TCRdb passed the 5' RACE reads through MiXCR, listing each CDR3 protein once. The table lists 300,000 to 400,000 distinct CDR3 sequences, around 13% of them singletons, with roughly 3.1% in the top ten. The specimen was CD4+ T cells sorted from PBMCs, collected 15 days after the yellow fever booster vaccination. Receptors originate from a man between 18 and 29 years old who received the YFV17D yellow fever vaccine. The CDR3 runs from the conserved cysteine through the conserved F or W. Each record gives: D gene, J gene, V gene, clone size, CDR3 DNA, CDR3 protein. A D gene is named only where the DNA matches it firmly. Size tells how often a clone was seen (once, few, many) or the class of an expanded clone, and some rows leave it out.

d_call: TRBD2
j_call: TRBJ2-1
v_call: TRBV28
clone_size: many
cdr3_nt: TGTGCCAGCACCCCCGGGGGGACCCCCCTGGAGCAGTTCTTC
cdr3_aa: CASTPGGTPLEQFF

d_call: TRBD1
j_call: TRBJ2-1
v_call: TRBV7-2
clone_size: few
cdr3_nt: TGTGCCAGCAGCTTAGCGCTCTTCCCGGGACAGGGATACAATGAGCAGTTCTTC
cdr3_aa: CASSLALFPGQGYNEQFF

d_call: NA
j_call: TRBJ1-1
v_call: TRBV7-2
clone_size: NA
cdr3_nt: TGTGCCAGCAGCTTAGTGCGGGGCTGGGAGACTGAAGCTTTCTTT
cdr3_aa: CASSLVRGWETEAFF

d_call: NA
j_call: TRBJ1-2
v_call: TRBV5-4
clone_size: few
cdr3_nt: TGTGCCAGCAGCTTGGCCGGGGGGCAGGACTATGGCTACACCTTC
cdr3_aa: CASSLAGGQDYGYTF

d_call: NA
j_call: TRBJ2-5
v_call: TRBV6-6
clone_size: NA
cdr3_nt: TGTGCCAGCAGTTACTCTCAGGACCAGACCCAGTACTTC
cdr3_aa: CASSYSQDQTQYF

d_call: TRBD1
j_call: TRBJ1-3
v_call: TRBV12-3/TRBV12-4
clone_size: NA
cdr3_nt: TGTGCCAGCAGTTCAGACAGGGGAGACACCATATATTTT
cdr3_aa: CASSSDRGDTIYF

d_call: NA
j_call: TRBJ1-1
v_call: TRBV28
clone_size: many
cdr3_nt: TGTGCCAGCGGGACAAAGGACACTGAAGCTTTCTTT
cdr3_aa: CASGTKDTEAFF

d_call: NA
j_call: TRBJ1-2
v_call: TRBV12-3/TRBV12-4
clone_size: many
cdr3_nt: TGTGCCAGCAGCCGGGCTTACGGTCTTGGCTACACCTTC
cdr3_aa: CASSRAYGLGYTF

d_call: TRBD1
j_call: TRBJ1-2
v_call: TRBV5-1
clone_size: NA
cdr3_nt: TGCGCCAGCAGCACAGGGGACAGAGAGTATGGCTACACCTTC
cdr3_aa: CASSTGDREYGYTF

d_call: TRBD2
j_call: TRBJ2-7
v_call: TRBV5-1
clone_size: NA
cdr3_nt: TGCGCCAGCAGCACCTCAGGGACTACGGCAAACGAGCAGTACTTC
cdr3_aa: CASSTSGTTANEQYF

d_call: NA
j_call: TRBJ1-3
v_call: TRBV2
clone_size: NA
cdr3_nt: TGTGCCAGCAGGATGGGGGGGAACACCATATATTTT
cdr3_aa: CASRMGGNTIYF

d_call: NA
j_call: TRBJ1-6
v_call: TRBV18
clone_size: many
cdr3_nt: TGTGCCAGCTCACCGGGACGGCGAAATTCACCCCTCCACTTT
cdr3_aa: CASSPGRRNSPLHF

d_call: TRBD2
j_call: TRBJ2-1
v_call: TRBV7-2
clone_size: NA
cdr3_nt: TGTGCCAGCTCTCGCGGGGGGGCCGCCTACAATGAGCAGTTCTTC
cdr3_aa: CASSRGGAAYNEQFF

d_call: NA
j_call: TRBJ2-5
v_call: TRBV7-2
clone_size: NA
cdr3_nt: TGTGCCAGCAGCTGGGCCGGGAACCGAGAGACCCAGTACTTC
cdr3_aa: CASSWAGNRETQYF

d_call: TRBD2
j_call: TRBJ2-3
v_call: TRBV7-2
clone_size: NA
cdr3_nt: TGTGCCAGCAGCTTAGCTAGCGGGGGAGTGAGCACAGATACGCAGTATTTT
cdr3_aa: CASSLASGGVSTDTQYF

d_call: NA
j_call: TRBJ1-1
v_call: TRBV18
clone_size: few
cdr3_nt: TGTGCCAGCTCCGTTACAGGTTTGTGGATGAACACTGAAGCTTTCTTT
cdr3_aa: CASSVTGLWMNTEAFF

d_call: TRBD1
j_call: TRBJ2-1
v_call: TRBV18
clone_size: NA
cdr3_nt: TGTGCCAGCTCACCGTTACGACAGGGGGCTTACAATGAGCAGTTCTTC
cdr3_aa: CASSPLRQGAYNEQFF

d_call: NA
j_call: TRBJ1-6
v_call: TRBV27
clone_size: NA
cdr3_nt: TGTGCCAGCAGTTTTGCCAGGGGTGGCTCACCCCTCCACTTT
cdr3_aa: CASSFARGGSPLHF

d_call: NA
j_call: TRBJ1-5
v_call: TRBV12-3/TRBV12-4
clone_size: NA
cdr3_nt: TGTGCCAGCAGTTTAGAAGGGGGGGGGCCCCAGCATTTT
cdr3_aa: CASSLEGGGPQHF

d_call: TRBD1
j_call: TRBJ1-5
v_call: TRBV7-9
clone_size: many
cdr3_nt: TGTGCCAGCAGCCCAGGGGCAGGGGGACAGCCCCAGCATTTT
cdr3_aa: CASSPGAGGQPQHF

d_call: NA
j_call: TRBJ2-3
v_call: TRBV4-1
clone_size: NA
cdr3_nt: TGCGCCAGCAGCCAAGACCGGGGCAGCCACACAGATACGCAGTATTTT
cdr3_aa: CASSQDRGSHTDTQYF

d_call: TRBD1
j_call: TRBJ2-5
v_call: TRBV5-5
clone_size: many
cdr3_nt: TGTGCCAGCAGTATGGACAGGGTACAAGAGACCCAGTACTTC
cdr3_aa: CASSMDRVQETQYF

d_call: NA
j_call: TRBJ1-3
v_call: TRBV9
clone_size: few
cdr3_nt: TGTGCCAGCAGCGTAGGGCGGACCCCTGGCACCATATATTTT
cdr3_aa: CASSVGRTPGTIYF

d_call: NA
j_call: TRBJ2-7
v_call: TRBV10-3
clone_size: many
cdr3_nt: TGTGCCATCAGTGAGACCGGGAGATACGAGCAGTACTTC
cdr3_aa: CAISETGRYEQYF

d_call: NA
j_call: TRBJ2-3
v_call: TRBV5-1
clone_size: few
cdr3_nt: TGCGCCAGCAGCCCCCTCTCCAGGGGGGTAGATACGCAGTATTTT
cdr3_aa: CASSPLSRGVDTQYF

d_call: NA
j_call: TRBJ1-1
v_call: TRBV20-1
clone_size: few
cdr3_nt: TGCAGTGCTAGAGTACCCACGAACACTGAAGCTTTCTTT
cdr3_aa: CSARVPTNTEAFF

d_call: NA
j_call: TRBJ1-1
v_call: TRBV5-1
clone_size: few
cdr3_nt: TGCGCCAGCAGCCCCGCACCACAGAACACTGAAGCTTTCTTT
cdr3_aa: CASSPAPQNTEAFF

d_call: TRBD2
j_call: TRBJ2-5
v_call: TRBV5-1
clone_size: few
cdr3_nt: TGCGCCAGCAGTCCGGCAGCGGGGGGGGTCCCGGAGACCCAGTACTTC
cdr3_aa: CASSPAAGGVPETQYF

d_call: TRBD1
j_call: TRBJ1-2
v_call: TRBV7-2
clone_size: few
cdr3_nt: TGTGCCAGCAGCTATGGGGGTGGGACAGCCGATGGCTACACCTTC
cdr3_aa: CASSYGGGTADGYTF

d_call: NA
j_call: TRBJ1-5
v_call: TRBV11-2
clone_size: few
cdr3_nt: TGTGCCAGCAGCCGGGGGCGTAGCAATCAGCCCCAGCATTTT
cdr3_aa: CASSRGRSNQPQHF

d_call: NA
j_call: TRBJ2-1
v_call: TRBV7-6
clone_size: many
cdr3_nt: TGTGCCAGCAGCCTTGGAATTAACAATGAGCAGTTCTTC
cdr3_aa: CASSLGINNEQFF

d_call: NA
j_call: TRBJ1-1
v_call: TRBV7-2
clone_size: NA
cdr3_nt: TGTGCCAGCAGCTTAGGGGGAGGAGGGAATGAAGCTTTCTTT
cdr3_aa: CASSLGGGGNEAFF

d_call: NA
j_call: TRBJ2-1
v_call: TRBV12-3/TRBV12-4
clone_size: NA
cdr3_nt: TGTGCCAGCACCGCGAGGGATGAGCAGTTCTTC
cdr3_aa: CASTARDEQFF

d_call: NA
j_call: TRBJ2-5
v_call: TRBV15
clone_size: many
cdr3_nt: TGTGCCACCAGCGGAGGGACAGCCCACCAAGAGACCCAGTACTTC
cdr3_aa: CATSGGTAHQETQYF

d_call: TRBD2
j_call: TRBJ2-3
v_call: TRBV2
clone_size: few
cdr3_nt: TGTGCCAGCATGCGGGGGGAGGTGGTAGATACGCAGTATTTT
cdr3_aa: CASMRGEVVDTQYF

d_call: NA
j_call: TRBJ2-5
v_call: TRBV7-9
clone_size: NA
cdr3_nt: TGTGCCAGCAGCTTAGCCGCCGGGACAATAGAGACCCAGTACTTC
cdr3_aa: CASSLAAGTIETQYF

d_call: TRBD1
j_call: TRBJ1-2
v_call: TRBV7-3
clone_size: NA
cdr3_nt: TGTGCCAGCAGCCCAACTCCGGGACAGGGGGCGAGAGGCTACACCTTC
cdr3_aa: CASSPTPGQGARGYTF

d_call: TRBD1
j_call: TRBJ2-2
v_call: TRBV20-1
clone_size: NA
cdr3_nt: TGCAGTGCTAGAGATCAGACAGGGTCGAACACCGGGGAGCTGTTTTTT
cdr3_aa: CSARDQTGSNTGELFF

d_call: TRBD2
j_call: TRBJ2-6
v_call: TRBV6-2/TRBV6-3
clone_size: few
cdr3_nt: TGTGCCAGCAGCGACCCTAGCGGGGGGCTCTCTGGGGCCAACGTCCTGACTTTC
cdr3_aa: CASSDPSGGLSGANVLTF

d_call: TRBD1
j_call: TRBJ2-5
v_call: TRBV5-6
clone_size: NA
cdr3_nt: TGTGCCAGCAGCCTCCGGGACAGCAAAGAGACCCAGTACTTC
cdr3_aa: CASSLRDSKETQYF

d_call: NA
j_call: TRBJ2-1
v_call: TRBV9
clone_size: NA
cdr3_nt: TGTGCCAGCAGCGTAGCCCCCCGAAGATCCGGCAATGAGCAGTTCTTC
cdr3_aa: CASSVAPRRSGNEQFF

d_call: TRBD1
j_call: TRBJ1-4
v_call: TRBV6-2/TRBV6-3
clone_size: few
cdr3_nt: TGTGCCAGCAGCCGGGACAGTGATAATGAAAAACTGTTTTTT
cdr3_aa: CASSRDSDNEKLFF

d_call: NA
j_call: TRBJ1-2
v_call: TRBV6-6
clone_size: NA
cdr3_nt: TGTGCCAGCAGTTACGAACAGGGATACTATGGCTACACCTTC
cdr3_aa: CASSYEQGYYGYTF

d_call: NA
j_call: TRBJ1-5
v_call: TRBV7-8
clone_size: many
cdr3_nt: TGTGCCAGCAGCCGCGGCAGCAATCAGCCCCAGCATTTT
cdr3_aa: CASSRGSNQPQHF

d_call: NA
j_call: TRBJ1-4
v_call: TRBV21-1
clone_size: NA
cdr3_nt: TGTGCCAGCAGTCCTACTTTACGGGGGCTGTTTTTT
cdr3_aa: CASSPTLRGLFF

d_call: TRBD2
j_call: TRBJ2-5
v_call: TRBV7-9
clone_size: few
cdr3_nt: TGTGCCAGCAGCCCCCGTTTTAGGGAGGGAGGAGAGGAGACCCAGTACTTC
cdr3_aa: CASSPRFREGGEETQYF

d_call: NA
j_call: TRBJ2-3
v_call: TRBV27
clone_size: few
cdr3_nt: TGTGCCAGCAGTTTATCAGGGTTCACAGATACGCAGTATTTT
cdr3_aa: CASSLSGFTDTQYF

d_call: TRBD2
j_call: TRBJ2-3
v_call: TRBV7-9
clone_size: few
cdr3_nt: TGTGCCAGCAGCTTACAACTAGCGGCAGATACGCAGTATTTT
cdr3_aa: CASSLQLAADTQYF

d_call: TRBD1
j_call: TRBJ2-3
v_call: TRBV24-1
clone_size: NA
cdr3_nt: TGTGCCACCAGGGAGACAGGGTCAGATACGCAGTATTTT
cdr3_aa: CATRETGSDTQYF